Shown below are 21 T cell receptor beta chains from a single sample sequenced in a study of T cell changes during pregnancy in multiple sclerosis. Produced via immunoSEQ multiplex PCR; TCRdb's table is partial and in-frame only. This sample has around 110,000 clones, with 80% to 95% found just once. The sequencing here drew on peripheral blood, taken in the third trimester of pregnancy. Receptor source: a female donor with multiple sclerosis, enrolled in a pregnancy study.

This chain links TRBV6-1 with TRBJ2-1; tentative D call: TRBD2 (5 bases). Germline V gene data show CDR1 as MNHNS and CDR2 as SASEGT. CDR3 length equals 13 residues. Trimming left V 3 bases short and J 8 bases short, with 11 bases between. CDR3 loop: CASSESLADEQFF. Written as DNA, the CDR3 is TGTGCCAGCAGTGAGAGTCTAGCCGATGAGCAGTTCTTC.

This chain joins TRBV5-1 and TRBJ2-7, with TRBD2 matching 14 bases. J gave up 2 bases and V 2 bases, and 18 bases lay outside the gene matches. The CDR3 consists of 21 residues. Germline V gene lookup returns CDR1 SGHRS and CDR2 YFSETQ. The CDR3: CASSFPIEGLAGVGGPYEQYF. The CDR3 DNA follows: TGCGCCAGCAGCTTCCCGATCGAGGGACTAGCGGGAGTAGGGGGCCCCTACGAGCAGTACTTC.

This clone has only one observation. The genes are TRBV7-2 and TRBJ2-5, with TRBD2 matching 7 bases. This CDR3 region has 13 residues. The trim removed 3 bases at V and 4 bases at J, leaving 2 bases unmatched. CDR1 SGHTA and CDR2 FQGNSA come from the germline V gene. The CDR3 bases are TGTGCCAGCAGCTTGGGGGGGGTAGAGACCCAGTACTTC. Amino acids: CASSLGGVETQYF.

This chain joins TRBV2 and TRBJ1-2; no clear D gene. With 8 bases removed from V and 7 bases from J, the gap between germline ends came to 17 bases. The CDR3 consists of 13 residues. The germline gives CDR1 SNHLY, CDR2 FYNNEI. DNA of the CDR3: TGTGCCAGCCCCGCCGAGGGTTTTAGTGGCTACACCTTC. Translated, it gives CASPAEGFSGYTF.

This rearrangement joins TRBV7-8 to TRBJ2-5, with a weak D call TRBD2 (5 bases). The CDR3 totals 14 residues. Trimming cost V 1 base and J 4 bases, with 10 bases left between them. Germline V gene lookup returns CDR1 SGHVS and CDR2 FQNEAQ. CDR3: CASSLVAGRETQYF. The CDR3 DNA reads TGTGCCAGCAGCTTAGTGGCGGGTCGAGAGACCCAGTACTTC.

The chain joins TRBV2 to TRBJ2-5; the match to TRBD2 covers 15 bases. Germline CDR1 SNHLY, CDR2 FYNNEI. The ends lost 7 bases at V and 4 bases at J; junction bases unmatched: 4. The CDR3 contains 15 residues. CDR3 coding DNA: TGTGCCAGCAAGACGGGACTAGCGGGAGGAGAGACCCAGTACTTC. Translated, it gives CASKTGLAGGETQYF.

This chain links TRBV5-1 with TRBJ1-1; tentatively, D is TRBD1 (5 bases). This CDR3 is built from 13 residues. Trimming cost V 5 bases and J 8 bases, with 16 bases left between them. Germline V lookup: CDR1 SGHRS, CDR2 YFSETQ. Written as DNA, the CDR3 is TGCGCCAGCAGGGACATGGGGCAAGGCGAAGCTTTCTTT. It specifies CASRDMGQGEAFF. The full variable domain, with the rest looked up from reference TRBV5-1 and TRBJ1-1, is KAGVTQTPRYLIKTRGQQVTLSCSPISGHRSVSWYQQTPGQGLQFLFEYFSETQRNKGNFPGRFSGRQFSNSRSEMNVSTLELGDSALYLCASRDMGQGEAFFGQGTRLTVV.

The V call is TRBV27, the J call TRBJ2-7; 8 bases align to TRBD2. The V gene's germline CDR1 is MNHEY and CDR2 SMNVEV (reference sequence). The V gene end was trimmed by 3 bases and the J gene end by 3 bases; junction bases not matched to a gene: 1. The CDR3 runs 13 residues. The CDR3, as DNA: TGTGCCAGCAGTTTCAGCGGGAGCTACGAGCAGTACTTC. Translated: CASSFSGSYEQYF.

The V gene is TRBV9, the J gene TRBJ2-1, with unresolved D. From germline, CDR1 is SGDLS and CDR2 YYNGEE. CDR3 length: 12 residues. Trimming took 5 bases from V and 9 from J, leaving 12 bases between them. CDR3 amino acids: CASRSQGGEQFF. In nucleotides, the CDR3 is TGTGCCAGCAGGTCGCAAGGCGGTGAGCAGTTCTTC.

The genes are TRBV30 and TRBJ2-7; TRBD2 matches 7 bases. This CDR3 has 14 amino acids. J lost 6 bases, V lost 1 base, and 9 bases had no gene match. Germline-derived CDR1 and CDR2 are GTSNPN and SVGIG (reference sequence). CDR3 nucleotides: TGTGCCTGGAGTGCAGGACTAGTGGAGAGCGAGCAGTACTTC. Its translation: CAWSAGLVESEQYF.

The genes are TRBV28 and TRBJ1-3; D is unclear. This CDR3 spans 14 amino acids. Germline V gives CDR1 MDHEN, CDR2 SYDVKM. Between the trimmed V and J ends, which lost 4 bases and 0 bases, there was a span of 7 bases. Here the CDR3 reads CASSWGDSGNTIYF. The CDR3 DNA sequence: TGTGCCAGCAGTTGGGGAGACTCTGGAAACACCATATATTTT.

The chain employs TRBV14 and TRBJ1-2; 7 positions agree with TRBD1. Germline trimming cut 2 bases from V and 6 bases from J; bases unmatched to any gene: 9. The CDR3 is made up of 15 amino acids. Per germline, CDR1 SGHDN and CDR2 FVKESK. CDR3 sequence (DNA): TGTGCCAGCAGCCAACGGTACAGGGGAATCCATGGCTACACCTTC. This encodes CASSQRYRGIHGYTF.

The chain recombines TRBV5-1 with TRBJ2-5; 9 nucleotides agree with TRBD1. Germline V gene data show CDR1 as SGHRS and CDR2 as YFSETQ. The V and J ends lost 3 bases and 5 bases, in that order; junction bases with no gene match: 5. There are 14 residues in the CDR3. The CDR3 region is CASSSQGAGETQYF. The CDR3 DNA reads as TGCGCCAGCAGCTCACAGGGGGCGGGGGAGACCCAGTACTTC.

This chain joins TRBV5-1 and TRBJ1-2, with TRBD1 identical over 7 bases. Trimming at V came to 2 bases and at J to 0 bases, leaving 4 bases not matched to a gene. Germline lookup yields CDR1 SGHRS and CDR2 YFSETQ. CDR3 size: 15 residues. CDR3 amino acids: CASSLGTAANYGYTF. CDR3 sequence (DNA): TGCGCCAGCAGCTTAGGGACAGCAGCTAACTATGGCTACACCTTC.

This chain links TRBV6-5 with TRBJ2-2; perhaps TRBD1 as D (5 bases). Trimming left V 6 bases short and J 1 base short, with 9 bases between. Germline assignment: CDR1 MNHEY and CDR2 SVGAGI. The CDR3 is 14 amino acids. For the CDR3, the DNA is TGTGCCAGCAGGCAGGGAATGAACACCGGGGAGCTGTTTTTT. Translated, it gives CASRQGMNTGELFF.

The V and J genes are TRBV21-1 and TRBJ1-2; no DNA check was done on the table's D call, TRBD1. TRBV21-1 is a recognized pseudogene. The CDR3 sequence is 15 residues long. The CDR3 region has the DNA TGTGCCAGCAAACCAATAGGGACACCTAACTATGGCTACACCTTC. Protein product: CASKPIGTPNYGYTF.

The chain joins TRBV5-4 to TRBJ2-7; 7 nucleotides line up with TRBD2. The germline V gene has CDR1 SGHNT and CDR2 YYREEE (reference sequence). Unmatched junction bases numbered 4, after V lost 2 bases and J lost 2 bases. This CDR3 comprises 14 residues. CDR3 in DNA: TGTGCCAGCAGCTTCAGCGGGACCGCCTACGAGCAGTACTTC. Its protein product is CASSFSGTAYEQYF.

The chain has TRBV5-4 and TRBJ2-7; 12 bases agree with TRBD2. Germline V gene data show CDR1 as SGHNT and CDR2 as YYREEE (reference sequence). The J segment lost 3 bases and the V segment lost 5 bases, leaving 6 bases of the junction unmatched. CDR3 size: 15 residues. CDR3 bases: TGTGCCAGCAGTCGACTAGCGGGGGAGGTCTACGAGCAGTACTTC. Translated, it gives CASSRLAGEVYEQYF.

The chain carries TRBV27 and TRBJ2-7, with D perhaps TRBD1 (6 bases). The germline V gene has CDR1 MNHEY and CDR2 SMNVEV (reference sequence). Trimming left V 4 bases short and J 2 bases short, with 15 bases between. The CDR3 contains 15 residues. CDR3 amino acids: CASSSRYRVAYEQYF. For the CDR3, the DNA is TGTGCCAGCAGTTCCAGATACAGGGTCGCCTACGAGCAGTACTTC.

The rearrangement uses TRBV19 and TRBJ1-4, with D possibly TRBD1 on 5 matching bases. This CDR3 contains 16 residues. Per the germline V gene, CDR1 is LNHDA and CDR2 is SQIVND (reference sequence). V was cut by 2 bases and J by 3 bases, with 13 bases left in between. The CDR3 sequence: CASSIWRGMANEKLFF. DNA of the CDR3: TGTGCCAGTAGTATATGGAGGGGCATGGCTAATGAAAAACTGTTTTTT.

The chain carries TRBV28 and TRBJ1-5; perhaps TRBD1 as D (6 bases). Germline CDR1 and CDR2: MDHEN and SYDVKM. This CDR3 is 15 amino acids long. The germline V and J ends were trimmed by 4 bases and 3 bases, with 13 bases remaining between them. CDR3 in amino acids: CASSSDRPLNQPQHF. Written as DNA, the CDR3 is TGTGCCAGCAGTTCCGACAGGCCGCTCAATCAGCCCCAGCATTTT. Looking up the rest from reference TRBV28 and TRBJ1-5 gives the full variable domain: DVKVTQSSRYLVKRTGEKVFLECVQDMDHENMFWYRQDPGLGLRLIYFSYDVKMKEKGDIPEGYSVSREKKERFSLILESASTNQTSMYLCASSSDRPLNQPQHFGDGTRLSIL.